The sequence of this T cell receptor (beta chain) was determined in a study of blood T cell repertoires in COVID-19 (dated by TCRdb to 2020 to 2021). For the wider study: Collaborator samples came from the United States, Italy and Spain and covered acute and convalescent phases of COVID-19. The prospective study material was composed of cDNA or gDNA derived from T cells, B-cell-depleted T cells, or PBMCs. Deeply sampled blood TCRbeta repertoires from subjects exposed to, actively infected with, or recovered from COVID-19 were included in the dataset. A freely available public database, intended as a resource for researchers studying the immune response to SARS-CoV-2, is where the repertoires were released. The samples were drawn from two sources: the first 160 participants of the ongoing ImmuneRACE study, and approximately 1,300 subjects contributed by 6 global collaborators. The sample metadata nearly always contained a de-identified subject ID, COVID-19 status, age in years and sex. Where available, HLA class I and class II types were taken from metadata supplied by the sample provider and were not determined by assay-based typing. Broader findings and caveats from the paper: Clinical and demographic metadata were provided uncurated, with the amount varying by source and participant.

Collaborating institutions collected whole blood in K2EDTA tubes following their own protocols. Collaborator samples were shipped for TCRbeta analysis as frozen whole blood, isolated PBMCs, or DNA extracted from either sample type. TCRbeta CDR3 regions were amplified from genomic DNA by means of the immunoSEQ Assay, a bias-controlled multiplex PCR. In the original analysis: The number of nucleated cells in each sample was estimated by amplification of reference gene primers within the assay. Sequence reads were collapsed and filtered to measure the absolute abundance of every unique TCRbeta CDR3 rearrangement. For each sample, productive Simpson clonality was calculated as the square root of Simpson's diversity index over productive rearrangements. Imported from immuneACCESS, the table was reduced by TCRdb to in-frame sequences with V and J called. These copies leave out some clones; in studies compared against another copy, an unresolved V gene accounts for under half, and the cause of the remainder is not known. V and J calls and clone size are copied from that table; D and trimming were computed from the DNA. The table for this sample lists about 83,000 clones; around 85% of them were counted only once. Approximately 5.9% of the sample lies in the top ten.

Turning to this clone: Its antigen target is currently unknown. Base qualities are not at hand, and no much larger clone is one base apart.

According to the germline V gene, CDR1 reads LGHNA and CDR2 reads YSLEER. The CDR3 has 15 amino acids, counting the end cysteine and phenylalanine. The only DNA kept is the CDR3, 45 bases in frame from the first base. V drops 1 base and J drops 4 bases, leaving 13 bases in between. This clonotype was sampled from a man in his 60s with acute or convalescent COVID-19. Sequencing input: peripheral blood. The rearrangement combines TRBV4-3 with TRBJ1-2; there is no confident call for the D gene. The CDR3 reads as follows: CASSQGGGGPYGYTF. The DNA sequence is as follows: TGCGCCAGCAGCCAAGGCGGCGGAGGTCCCTATGGCTACACCTTC.